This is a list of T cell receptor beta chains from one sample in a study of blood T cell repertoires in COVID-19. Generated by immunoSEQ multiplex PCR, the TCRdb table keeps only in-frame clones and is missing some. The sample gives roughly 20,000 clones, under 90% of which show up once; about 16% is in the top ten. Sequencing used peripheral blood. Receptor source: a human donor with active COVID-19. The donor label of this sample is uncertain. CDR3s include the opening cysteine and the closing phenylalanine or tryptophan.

CASSSRPGGGNNEQFF,TRBJ2-1,TRBV5-1
CARSLEGSLAKNIQYF,TRBJ2-4,TRBV5-3
CASSRRQGGSYEQYF,TRBJ2-7,TRBV7-2
CASSLQGFGYTF,TRBJ1-2,TRBV12-3/TRBV12-4
CASSQVGTGGSGYTF,TRBJ1-2,TRBV3-1/TRBV3-2
CASCWREIADTQYF,TRBJ2-3,TRBV12-5
CASSQLQGEKLFF,TRBJ1-4,TRBV4-1
CASSLYRGGRQETQYF,TRBJ2-5,TRBV7-2
CASSRGRGSPLHF,TRBJ1-6,TRBV11-2
CASSRGQYSNQPQHF,TRBJ1-5,TRBV5-5
CASSVEVRGEKLFF,TRBJ1-4,TRBV9
CASSLNPLAPYNEQFF,TRBJ2-1,TRBV5-4
CASSLPSAGAYEQYF,TRBJ2-7,TRBV14
CASSFQDSVYGYTF,TRBJ1-2,TRBV5-5
CASSDPPDKNTEAFF,TRBJ1-1,TRBV9
CASSSRTGGLVYGYTF,TRBJ1-2,TRBV6-2/TRBV6-3
CSATSPGTNEQYF,TRBJ2-7,TRBV29-1